This T cell receptor beta chain was recovered during a study of patients and donors after allogeneic stem cell transplantation. TCRdb recomputed calls from the RT-PCR reads with MiXCR, one row per CDR3 protein. The sample lists 150,000 to 250,000 distinct CDR3 sequences, 41% occurring once. The V end was cut by 0 bases, the J end by 10 bases, with 14 bases between. Per the germline V gene, CDR1 is MNHEY and CDR2 is SVGEGT. The CDR3 runs 14 residues. This clonotype has just a few counts. The chain is built from TRBV6-2 or TRBV6-3 and TRBJ2-3; D not certain. The sequenced sample consisted of blood, either unsorted or a sorted T cell fraction (not recorded which). The TCR originated in a human donor who was either an allogeneic HSCT recipient or a stem cell or donor lymphocyte infusion donor (not recorded which). It is not recorded whose cells these are; they may come from a transplant donor. The CDR3 sequence: CASSYSTPAPAQYF. The CDR3 DNA sequence: TGTGCCAGCAGTTACTCGACCCCAGCTCCGGCGCAGTATTTT.